Shown below are 11 T cell receptor beta chains from a single sample sequenced in a study of blood T cell repertoires in COVID-19. Assay used: immunoSEQ multiplex PCR; TCRdb lists only in-frame clones, some missing. The sample has roughly 180,000 clones, around 85% seen once; the top ten hold around 6.2%. Sequencing used PBMCs or T cells enriched from blood (not recorded which). These receptors were obtained from a man aged 35 to 55 who had recovered from COVID-19.

The genes are TRBV28 and TRBJ1-2; D may be TRBD1 (5 bases). The germline gives CDR1 MDHEN, CDR2 SYDVKM. Trimming pared 6 bases from V and 4 bases from J, leaving 24 bases between. The CDR3 loop spans 17 amino acids. The CDR3 DNA sequence: TGTGCCAGCAGCACCACTGTTGCAAGGGGCTCTATCTATGGCTACACCTTC. It translates to CASSTTVARGSIYGYTF.

This chain links TRBV10-3 with TRBJ1-1, with D possibly TRBD1 on 5 matching bases. The CDR3 sequence is 13 residues long. Trimming took off 10 bases at V and 5 bases at J, with 17 bases between the two ends. CDR1 and CDR2 from the germline V gene are ENHRY and SYGVKD. The DNA for the CDR3 is TGTGCCACCGTACCTACAGGTTTTACTGAAGCTTTCTTT. This sequence encodes CATVPTGFTEAFF.

V and J are TRBV11-2 and TRBJ1-6; 8 nucleotides agree with TRBD1. The germline V gene has CDR1 SGHAT and CDR2 FQNNGV. This CDR3 is built from 16 residues. V shed 3 bases, J shed 5 bases, and the junction held 6 bases outside the gene matches. The CDR3 sequence is CASSFVRGLNNSPLHF. The CDR3 DNA is TGTGCCAGCAGCTTTGTCAGGGGGCTGAATAATTCACCCCTCCACTTT.

This clone occurred once. This chain links TRBV5-4 with TRBJ2-1, with 9 positions matching TRBD1. Germline CDR1 and CDR2: SGHNT and YYREEE (reference sequence). J lost 1 base, V lost 2 bases, and 7 bases had no gene match. The CDR3 sequence is 17 residues long. This CDR3 reads CASSLQGAMRSYNEQFF. The CDR3 DNA reads as TGTGCCAGCAGCTTACAGGGGGCGATGCGTTCCTACAATGAGCAGTTCTTC. Full variable domain (rest looked up from reference TRBV5-4 and TRBJ2-1): ETGVTQSPTHLIKTRGQQVTLRCSSQSGHNTVSWYQQALGQGPQFIFQYYREEENGRGNFPPRFSGLQFPNYSSELNVNALELDDSALYLCASSLQGAMRSYNEQFFGPGTRLTVL.

The chain has TRBV3-1 (or the pseudogene TRBV3-2) and TRBJ1-1, with 9 nucleotides matching TRBD1. This CDR3 spans 11 amino acids. V trimming: 6 bases; J trimming: 11 bases; junction bases outside the gene matches: 4. CDR1 is LGHDT and CDR2 is YNNKEL in the germline V gene (reference sequence). As DNA, the CDR3 is TGTGCCAGCAGTGAACAGGGGGCGGCTTTCTTT. It translates to CASSEQGAAFF.

CDR3 DNA sequence: TGCGCCAGCAGCGCGAATCCACAGGGGCCAGGGGGCTACACCTTC. It specifies CASSANPQGPGGYTF. The chain recombines TRBV4-1 with TRBJ1-2; 7 bases match TRBD1. Germline loops: CDR1 MGHRA, CDR2 YSYEKL. CDR3 length: 15 residues. Losses at the gene ends were 5 bases for V and 8 bases for J; bases not matched to a gene: 14.

The chain is built from TRBV5-1 and TRBJ2-3; D perhaps matches TRBD1 (5 bases). V dropped 4 bases and J dropped 2 bases, with 14 bases sitting between them. The germline gives CDR1 SGHRS, CDR2 YFSETQ. This CDR3 region has 15 residues. The CDR3 loop is CASSLEGAVTDTQYF. CDR3 bases: TGCGCCAGCAGCCTGGAAGGGGCGGTCACAGATACGCAGTATTTT.

The chain links TRBV19 to TRBJ1-6; TRBD1 might be the D (6 bases). Trimming took 6 bases from V and 7 from J, leaving 16 bases between them. This CDR3 spans 15 amino acids. CDR1 and CDR2 from the germline V gene are LNHDA and SQIVND (reference sequence). As DNA, the CDR3 is TGTGCCAGTAGCCCCTCCCTTGGGGGCAATTCACCCCTCCACTTT. Translating gives CASSPSLGGNSPLHF.

The J gene is TRBJ1-5, the V gene TRBV29-1; 8 nucleotides line up with TRBD1. There are 14 residues in the CDR3. Losses at the gene ends were 3 bases for V and 5 bases for J; bases not matched to a gene: 6. Germline lookup yields CDR1 SQVTM and CDR2 ANQGSEA. The CDR3 here is CSVESGGIDQPQHF. The CDR3 nucleotides read TGCAGCGTTGAGTCAGGGGGCATAGATCAGCCCCAGCATTTT.

The chain carries TRBV30 and TRBJ1-1; TRBD1 might be the D (5 bases). Per the germline V gene, CDR1 is GTSNPN and CDR2 is SVGIG (reference sequence). V was clipped by 2 bases and J by 1 base, with 11 bases between them. This CDR3 comprises 14 residues. CDR3 nucleotides: TGTGCCTGGAGTCGCGGGGGATGGAACACTGAAGCTTTCTTT. Residues: CAWSRGGWNTEAFF. Combining the CDR3 with reference TRBV30 and TRBJ1-1 gives the whole variable domain SQTIHQWPATLVQPVGSPLSLECTVEGTSNPNLYWYRQAAGRGLQLLFYSVGIGQISSEVPQNLSASRPQDRQFILSSKKLLLSDSGFYLCAWSRGGWNTEAFFGQGTRLTVV.

This clone was seen once. The rearrangement joins TRBV3-1 (or the pseudogene TRBV3-2) to TRBJ1-4, with 11 bases that match TRBD1. J gave up 7 bases and V 0 bases, and 4 bases lay outside the gene matches. Germline loops: CDR1 LGHDT, CDR2 YNNKEL (reference sequence). CDR3 length: 16 residues. The CDR3: CASSQDSGTGGEKLFF. In DNA, the CDR3 is TGTGCCAGCAGCCAAGACTCCGGGACAGGGGGTGAAAAACTGTTTTTT.